This TCR beta chain was identified during a study of cytomegalovirus exposure and HLA in healthy donors (dated by TCRdb to about 2017). Background for the entire study: An earlier analysis of 587 of the donors reported 276 Gb of sequence data and 117 million unique TCR beta sequences from roughly 200 million T cells. In a later analysis, previously published TCR beta repertoires from roughly 710 donors were re-analyzed and high-resolution HLA genotyping was added so that TCR occurrence patterns could be studied. In a later genetic analysis, genome-wide SNP genotypes for about three fifths of the roughly 670 donors were used, and that subset was treated as a discovery cohort. Rather than drawing on any new phenotypic data, the later analysis identified candidate immune exposures from TCR beta sequences and the way those sequences occurred across donors. The number of donors typed differed by locus, with 629-630 for A, B, C, DRB1 and DQB1, more than 500 for DQA1, 600 to 610 for DPA1, and around 430 for DPB1. Both class I and class II loci were covered by HLA typing, at four-digit resolution. High-throughput TCR immunosequencing, statistical association of individual TCRs with disease status, and machine learning were combined to predict cytomegalovirus infection status. Every discovery cohort repertoire had been produced on one sequencing platform. Along with the 666-subject first cohort, a separate validation cohort of 120 different subjects was used. An earlier analysis of around 540 of the donors applied high-throughput TCR beta sequencing to assess whether each TCR beta V gene segment acted as functional or pseudogenic. Across 300 to 500 genotyped donors of the cohort, an average of about 240,000 unique TCR beta nucleotide sequences per donor were sequenced, and approximately 17% of those sequences were non-productive. Roughly 300 gigabases of sequencing data and tens of millions of unique TCR sequences were included in an early release covering roughly 600 HLA-typed donors. Five DR-DQ haplotypes were treated as single units for association and clustering because of strong linkage in the cohort. Of the roughly 410 genotyped donors, 65% to 90% were placed in the genetic ancestry cluster associated with self-reported Caucasian donors. The study was designed to test whether signatures of past pathogen exposure could be identified by cataloging public T cell receptors. Donor age, sex, ethnicity and CMV serostatus were collected together with the repertoire data. The T cell repertoires of under 700 subjects were profiled by immunosequencing and related to cytomegalovirus serostatus.

The CDR3 sequence holds 18 residues, the cysteine and phenylalanine included. Left in the record is the CDR3 DNA by itself, 54 bases read in frame from the first base. Trimmed from V: 8 bases; trimmed from J: 2 bases; junction bases lacking a gene match: 16. Looking up the germline V gene yields CDR1 SNHLY and CDR2 FYNNEI. The investigation overall reported the following: The authors suggested that the approach could potentially be extended to other disease states and immunological phenotypes. Immune exposure information for the cohort was limited to CMV serostatus. A few of the identified cytomegalovirus-associated TCR beta chains were confirmed in vitro to be specific for cytomegalovirus antigens. This cohort had only TCR beta chains sequenced, and the lack of alpha or paired-chain data limited which features could be detected. Because the 87-base-pair reads could not distinguish some IMGT-functional V segments, including TRBV6-2 and TRBV6-3, those segments were excluded. Presence/absence analyses assumed roughly uniform sequencing depth across donors, an assumption that may not hold. Compared with the approximately 670-donor mean, donors in an Asian-associated ancestry cluster had fewer N-insertions in productive TCRs, according to a later genetic analysis. A later analysis reported that several top co-occurrence clusters appeared linked to parvovirus B19, influenza, CMV and Epstein-Barr virus. A later analysis found that most CMV-associated TCR beta chains appeared HLA-restricted, with HLA associations seemingly driven largely by CMV exposure. Correlated functional status among segregating V segments might reflect linkage disequilibrium, but an unknown experimental factor could not be ruled out. A total of fewer than 200 TCR beta chains were listed by the study as associated with cytomegalovirus. An earlier analysis of around 540 of the donors showed that most TCR beta V segments appeared in productive rearrangements either about 87% or about 30% of the time, which broadly matched IMGT annotations. Because counts were too low, roughly 16 rarely observed V segments, including chromosome 9 orphons, were left out of the earlier analysis of roughly 600 of the donors. Compared with equally common non-associated chains, HLA-associated TCR beta chains in a later analysis were more clonally expanded and had lower generation probabilities. When HLA alleles, especially DR and DQ, strongly co-occurred, attributing TCR associations to individual alleles was difficult. A later analysis associated 16,951 TCR beta sequences with specific HLA alleles at a false discovery rate of 0.05. A cluster of highly shared sequence variants was judged likely to be a technical artifact of the sequencing pipeline. V-gene and J-gene trimming of TCR beta chains was associated with a missense DCLRE1C variant in a later genetic analysis, and the association was replicated in an independent cohort. In both the original and validation cohorts, the classifier was reported to diagnose cytomegalovirus status with high specificity and sensitivity. Because HLA typing was unavailable for some donors at each locus, only the typed subset was used in association tests. A further reported finding was that TCR beta sequences accurately predicted the HLA-A and HLA-B alleles for most subjects in the first cohort. In a later analysis, the rate of TCR association differed among HLA loci, with DRB1 alleles having the most associated TCRs and HLA-C alleles having the fewest. Most TCR sequences were seen in very few donors, while some public TCRs were found in many individuals.

With respect to this clone: The antigen it recognizes is unknown. No base-level quality is on record; no much larger clone is a single base apart.

Receptor libraries were prepared by the immunoSEQ multiplex PCR assay. The multiplex PCR relied on a mix of 60 forward primers for TCR Vbeta segments and 13 reverse primers for TCR Jbeta segments. The CDR3 region of rearranged TCR beta genes was amplified from genomic DNA with a multiplex PCR assay. The amplified TCR beta libraries were sequenced on the Illumina HiSeq System as 87-base-pair reads. As for the authors' bioinformatics: A later analysis counted about 76 million unique TCR beta chains across the approximately 700 repertoires, and some 12 million of these chains were shared by at least two donors. Raw reads were error-corrected and collapsed into unique sequences with a nearest-neighbor algorithm that merged closely related sequences to remove PCR and sequencing errors. CDR3 sequences were aligned to IMGT reference sequences to assign V, D and J gene segments. For a sequence to be retained, a match of at least six nucleotides was required to both a V gene segment and a J gene segment. A rearrangement counted as productive if the CDR3 had no stop codons and remained in frame with V and J, and every other rearrangement counted as non-productive. Following IMGT convention, CDR3 was defined as the stretch from the second conserved V-encoded cysteine to the conserved J-encoded phenylalanine. The earlier analysis of fewer than 700 of the donors excluded sequences that lacked an unambiguous match to a single V gene segment. An earlier analysis of several hundred of the donors classified V segments as functional when productive rearrangements were above 56.7% and as segregating when the standard deviation between donors was above 5%. A statistical classification framework was built to diagnose cytomegalovirus status from the catalog of TCR beta chain sequences. A later analysis assigned V and J genes by comparing TCR nucleotide sequences with IMGT/GENE-DB human TR gene sequences. The TCRdist pipeline was used in a later analysis to assign CDR3 sequences and most-parsimonious VDJ recombination scenarios. In a later analysis, every TCR beta chain was defined by the combination of its CDR3 amino acid sequence and its V-gene family, and reads without a unique V-gene family were dropped. A later analysis removed several hundred highly shared, low-generation-probability nucleotide sequences to deal with suspected cross-contamination and a sequencing artifact. In a later analysis, a clonal expansion index for each public chain was calculated from normalized within-repertoire ranks of inferred template counts. In a later analysis, generation probabilities were computed using a VDJ recombination model fitted to out-of-frame rearrangements, and the results were checked against IGoR. A later analysis scored TCR-TCR, TCR-HLA and TCR-CMV co-occurrence with hypergeometric tests, applying a repertoire-size bias correction to TCR pairs. False discovery rates were estimated in a later analysis by permuting HLA or CMV assignments 20 times. A later analysis grouped co-occurring TCRs with DBSCAN, adding TCRdist sequence similarity when clustering within HLA-allele-positive subsets. For co-occurrence clustering, repertoires with fewer than 30,000 or more than 120,000 public chains were excluded, along with four or five repertoires with anomalous nucleotide sharing. TCRdb obtained this table from immuneACCESS and retained in-frame rearrangements with V and J assigned. These tables miss some clones; where compared with another copy, unresolved V genes account for less than half of the shortfall, and the remainder is unexplained. Clone size and V and J calls were adopted from that table, with D and trimming inferred from the DNA. The sample yields around 98,000 clones; under 80% were counted once. The top ten clones comprise 6.5% to 8.5% of the sample.

The cohort was made up of approximately 670 healthy bone marrow donors. Cohort members were all nominally healthy when sampled, although unrecorded immune exposures were likely present. Of the 670 or so cohort members, around 290 had a positive CMV serostatus and approximately 370 had a negative one, while no CMV serostatus was recorded for the donor. Every donor gave a peripheral blood sample, and the peripheral blood mononuclear cells from that sample were used for TCR beta sequencing. The Qiagen DNeasy Blood Extraction Kit was used to extract genomic DNA from the blood cell samples. The sample comprised PBMCs. This TCR was recovered from a human donor in good health. The sequence is built from TRBV2 and TRBJ2-4, with 9 central nucleotides matching TRBD1. Here the CDR3 is given as CASSLPVQGAKTKNIQYF. The nucleotides are TGTGCCAGCTCATTGCCGGTACAGGGGGCTAAGACCAAAAACATTCAGTACTTC.